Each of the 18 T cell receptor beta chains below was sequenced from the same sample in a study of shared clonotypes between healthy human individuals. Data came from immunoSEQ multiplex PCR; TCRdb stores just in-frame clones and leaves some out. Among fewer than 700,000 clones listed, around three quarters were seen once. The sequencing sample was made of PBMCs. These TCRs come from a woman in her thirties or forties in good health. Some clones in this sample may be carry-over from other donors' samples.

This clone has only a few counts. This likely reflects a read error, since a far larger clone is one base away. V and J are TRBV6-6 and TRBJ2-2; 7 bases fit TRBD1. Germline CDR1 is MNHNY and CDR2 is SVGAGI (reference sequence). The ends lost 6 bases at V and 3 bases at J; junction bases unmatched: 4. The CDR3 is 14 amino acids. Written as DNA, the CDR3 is TGTGCCAGCAGGACAGGGACGGACACCGGGGAGCTGTTTTTT. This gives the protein CASRTGTDTGELFF.

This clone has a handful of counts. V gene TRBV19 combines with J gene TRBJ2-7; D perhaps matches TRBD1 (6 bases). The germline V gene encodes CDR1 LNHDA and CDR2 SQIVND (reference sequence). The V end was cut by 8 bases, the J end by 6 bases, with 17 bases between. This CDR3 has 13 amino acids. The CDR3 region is CASGGLEVGEQYF. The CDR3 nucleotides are TGTGCCAGTGGGGGCCTCGAGGTGGGCGAGCAGTACTTC.

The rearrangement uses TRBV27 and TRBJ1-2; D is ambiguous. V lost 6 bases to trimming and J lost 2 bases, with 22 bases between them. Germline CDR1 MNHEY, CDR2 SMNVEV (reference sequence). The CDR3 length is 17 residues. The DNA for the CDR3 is TGTGCCAGCAGCCCTAATAGGAGTGGGAGCAGCAACTATGGCTACACCTTC. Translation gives CASSPNRSGSSNYGYTF.

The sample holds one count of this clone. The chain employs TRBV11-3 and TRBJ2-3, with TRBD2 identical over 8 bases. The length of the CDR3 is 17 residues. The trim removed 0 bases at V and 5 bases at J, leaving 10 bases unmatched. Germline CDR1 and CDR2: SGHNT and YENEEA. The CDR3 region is CASSLDGPSGSEDTQYF. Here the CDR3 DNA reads TGTGCCAGCAGCTTAGATGGTCCCAGCGGGAGTGAAGATACGCAGTATTTT.

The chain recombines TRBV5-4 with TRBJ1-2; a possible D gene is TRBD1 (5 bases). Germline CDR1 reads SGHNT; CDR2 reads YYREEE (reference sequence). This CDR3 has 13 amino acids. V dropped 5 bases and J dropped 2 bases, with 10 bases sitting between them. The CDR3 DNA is TGTGCCAGCAGAGGGACGGGGAACTATGGCTACACCTTC. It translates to CASRGTGNYGYTF.

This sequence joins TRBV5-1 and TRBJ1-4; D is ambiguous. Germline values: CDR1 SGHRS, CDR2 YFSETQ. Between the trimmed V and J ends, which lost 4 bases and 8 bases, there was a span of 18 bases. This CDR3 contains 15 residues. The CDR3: CASSQEPGVGEKLFF. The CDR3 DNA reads TGCGCCAGCAGCCAAGAACCTGGAGTGGGGGAAAAACTGTTTTTT.

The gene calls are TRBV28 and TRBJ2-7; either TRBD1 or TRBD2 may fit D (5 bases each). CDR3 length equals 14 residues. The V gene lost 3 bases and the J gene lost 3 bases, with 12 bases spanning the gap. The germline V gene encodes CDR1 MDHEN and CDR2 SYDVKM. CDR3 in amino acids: CASSFAGGGYEQYF. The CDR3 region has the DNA TGTGCCAGCAGTTTCGCAGGTGGGGGCTACGAGCAGTACTTC.

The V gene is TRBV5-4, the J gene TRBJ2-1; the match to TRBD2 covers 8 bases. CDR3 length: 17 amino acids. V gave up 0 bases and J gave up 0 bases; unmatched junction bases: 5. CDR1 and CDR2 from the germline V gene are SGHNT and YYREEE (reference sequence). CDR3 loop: CASSLGGAGGSYNEQFF. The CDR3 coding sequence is TGTGCCAGCAGCTTGGGTGGGGCGGGAGGCTCCTACAATGAGCAGTTCTTC.

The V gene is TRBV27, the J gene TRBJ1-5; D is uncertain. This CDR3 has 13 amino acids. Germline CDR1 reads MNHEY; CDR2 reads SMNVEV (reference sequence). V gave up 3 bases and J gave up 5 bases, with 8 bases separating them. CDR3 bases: TGTGCCAGCAGTTTGGGTGAAGATCAGCCCCAGCATTTT. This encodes CASSLGEDQPQHF.

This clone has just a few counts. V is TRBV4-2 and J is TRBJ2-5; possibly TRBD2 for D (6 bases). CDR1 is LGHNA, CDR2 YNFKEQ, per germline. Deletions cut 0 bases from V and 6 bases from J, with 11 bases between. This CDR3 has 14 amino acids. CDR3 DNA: TGTGCCAGCAGCCAAGAGATTGGCGGGAAGACCCAGTACTTC. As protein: CASSQEIGGKTQYF.

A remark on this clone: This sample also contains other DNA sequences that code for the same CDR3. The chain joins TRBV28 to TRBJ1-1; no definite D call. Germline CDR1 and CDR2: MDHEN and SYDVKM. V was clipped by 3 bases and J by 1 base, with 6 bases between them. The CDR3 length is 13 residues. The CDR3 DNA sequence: TGTGCCAGCAGTTTGGGCCAGAACACTGAAGCTTTCTTT. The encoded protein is CASSLGQNTEAFF. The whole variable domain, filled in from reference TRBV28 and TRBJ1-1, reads DVKVTQSSRYLVKRTGEKVFLECVQDMDHENMFWYRQDPGLGLRLIYFSYDVKMKEKGDIPEGYSVSREKKERFSLILESASTNQTSMYLCASSLGQNTEAFFGQGTRLTVV.

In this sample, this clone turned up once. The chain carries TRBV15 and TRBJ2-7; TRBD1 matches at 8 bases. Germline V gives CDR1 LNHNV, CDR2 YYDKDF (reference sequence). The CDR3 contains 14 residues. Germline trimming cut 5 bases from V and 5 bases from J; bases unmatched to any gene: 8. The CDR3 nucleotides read TGTGCCACCAGCCATCAGGGGGCGATCCACGAGCAGTACTTC. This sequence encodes CATSHQGAIHEQYF.

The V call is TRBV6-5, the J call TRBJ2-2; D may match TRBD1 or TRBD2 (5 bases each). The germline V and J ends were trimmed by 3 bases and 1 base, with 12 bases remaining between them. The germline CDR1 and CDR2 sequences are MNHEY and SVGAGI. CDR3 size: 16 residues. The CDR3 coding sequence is TGTGCCAGCAGTTATTCGGGACGAAGGAACACCGGGGAGCTGTTTTTT. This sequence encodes CASSYSGRRNTGELFF.

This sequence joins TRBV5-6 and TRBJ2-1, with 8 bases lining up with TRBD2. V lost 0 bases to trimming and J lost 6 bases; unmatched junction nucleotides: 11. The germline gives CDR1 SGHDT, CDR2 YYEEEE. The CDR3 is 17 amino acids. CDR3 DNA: TGTGCCAGCAGCTTGGTGATAGCGGGAAGAATTGGCAATGAGCAGTTCTTC. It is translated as CASSLVIAGRIGNEQFF.

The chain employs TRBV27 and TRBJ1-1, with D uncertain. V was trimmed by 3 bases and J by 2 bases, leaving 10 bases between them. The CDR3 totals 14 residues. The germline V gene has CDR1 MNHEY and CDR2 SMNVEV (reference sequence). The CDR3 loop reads CASSFQASNTEAFF. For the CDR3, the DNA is TGTGCCAGCAGTTTTCAGGCTTCAAACACTGAAGCTTTCTTT.

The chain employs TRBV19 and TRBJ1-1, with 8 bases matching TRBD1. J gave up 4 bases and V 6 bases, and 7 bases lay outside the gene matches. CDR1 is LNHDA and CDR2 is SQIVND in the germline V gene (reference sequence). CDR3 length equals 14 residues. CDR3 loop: CASSRTGRGTEAFF. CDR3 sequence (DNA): TGTGCCAGTAGCCGGACAGGGCGGGGCACTGAAGCTTTCTTT. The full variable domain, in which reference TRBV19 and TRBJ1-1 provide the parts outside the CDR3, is DGGITQSPKYLFRKEGQNVTLSCEQNLNHDAMYWYRQDPGQGLRLIYYSQIVNDFQKGDIAEGYSVSREKKESFPLTVTSAQKNPTAFYLCASSRTGRGTEAFFGQGTRLTVV.

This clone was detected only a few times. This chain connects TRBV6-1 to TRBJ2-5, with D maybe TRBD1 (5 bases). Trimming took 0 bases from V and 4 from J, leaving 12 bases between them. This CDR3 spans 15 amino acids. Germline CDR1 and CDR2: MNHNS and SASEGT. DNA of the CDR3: TGTGCCAGCAGTGAAGCGCGAAGGGGTGCAGAGACCCAGTACTTC. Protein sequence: CASSEARRGAETQYF.

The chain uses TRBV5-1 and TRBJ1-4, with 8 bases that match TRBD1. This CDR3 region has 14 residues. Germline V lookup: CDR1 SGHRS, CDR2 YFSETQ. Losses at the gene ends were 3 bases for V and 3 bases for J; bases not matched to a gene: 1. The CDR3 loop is CASSWTGPNEKLFF. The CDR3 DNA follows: TGCGCCAGCAGCTGGACAGGGCCTAATGAAAAACTGTTTTTT.